This T cell receptor beta chain was observed in a study of CD4 T cells in relation to SARS-CoV-2 and coronaviruses. Before the COVID-19 pandemic, during about 2010-2019, CD4+ T cells were taken from unexposed donors. Isolation of CD4+ T cells took place after less than twelve days in culture. Method: immunoSEQ multiplex PCR; TCRdb's copy keeps in-frame clones and lacks some. Of some 15,000 clones listed, approximately 78% are singletons. Remarks on this clone: Its antigen remains unidentified.

Broader study findings: Each donor contributed either pre-pandemic or post-infection samples, not both. In roughly two thirds of donors, memory CD4+ clonotypes crossrecognized SARS-CoV-2 and at least one common cold coronavirus spike. Monoreactive clones expanded significantly more to SARS-CoV-2 than crossreactive clones did.

In germline, CDR1 is LNHDA, CDR2 SQIVND (reference sequence). CDR3 length: 13 residues. Deletions cut 1 base from V and 4 bases from J, with 5 bases between. Material: CD4+ T cells from PBMCs, cultured in vitro. This sequence was found in a human donor in good health. The V and J genes are TRBV19 and TRBJ2-4; D uncertain. The CDR3 DNA reads TGTGCCAGTAGTATAGGGCAGAAAAACATTCAGTACTTC. Its protein product is CASSIGQKNIQYF.